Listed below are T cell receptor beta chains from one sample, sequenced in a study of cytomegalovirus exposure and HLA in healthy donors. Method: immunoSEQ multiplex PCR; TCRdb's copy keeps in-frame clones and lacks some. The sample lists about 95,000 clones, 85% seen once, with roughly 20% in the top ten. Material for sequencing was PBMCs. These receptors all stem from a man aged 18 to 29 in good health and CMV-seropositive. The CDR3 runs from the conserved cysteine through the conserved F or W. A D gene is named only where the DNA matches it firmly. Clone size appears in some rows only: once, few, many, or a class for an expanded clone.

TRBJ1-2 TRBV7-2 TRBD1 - TGTGCCAGCAGCCCTGACAGGGGGGATGGCTATGGCTACACCTTC CASSPDRGDGYGYTF
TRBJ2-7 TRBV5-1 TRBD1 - TGCGCCAGCAGCTGGGACAGGGGACCGTACGAGCAGTACTTC CASSWDRGPYEQYF
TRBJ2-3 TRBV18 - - TGTGCCAGCTCCTGGACTATCGCAGATACGCAGTATTTT CASSWTIADTQYF
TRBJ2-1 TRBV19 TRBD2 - TGTGCCAGTAGTATAGTGATCCTAGCGGGAGGGCCCAATGAGCAGTTCTTC CASSIVILAGGPNEQFF
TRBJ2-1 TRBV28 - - TGTGCCAGTACGGACATCTACAATGAGCAGTTCTTC CASTDIYNEQFF
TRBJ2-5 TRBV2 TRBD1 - TGTGCCAGCCTCAATCAGGGGGCGGGGGAGACCCAGTACTTC CASLNQGAGETQYF
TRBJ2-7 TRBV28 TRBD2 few TGTGCCAGCAGTTTCGGGGGGACCAACGAGCAGTACTTC CASSFGGTNEQYF
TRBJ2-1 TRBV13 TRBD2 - TGTGCCAGCAGCTTCGGGAGCGGGAGCTATGAGCAGTTCTTC CASSFGSGSYEQFF
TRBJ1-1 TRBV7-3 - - TGTGCCAGCAGCTTGGGCGGGGGATACACTGAAGCTTTCTTT CASSLGGGYTEAFF
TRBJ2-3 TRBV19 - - TGTGCCAGTACCCCTGGGAAGACAGGTTACACAGATACGCAGTATTTT CASTPGKTGYTDTQYF
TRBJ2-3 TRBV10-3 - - TGTGCCATCAGTGAGGAGATCCAGGGCACAGATACGCAGTATTTT CAISEEIQGTDTQYF
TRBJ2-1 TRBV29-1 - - TGCAGCGTTTCGGGCCGTCCCGGGGACTCACCCGTGAGGCAGTTCTTC CSVSGRPGDSPVRQFF
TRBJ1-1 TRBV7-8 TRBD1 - TGTGCCAGCAGCCTCACAGGGGGAAACACTGAAGCTTTCTTT CASSLTGGNTEAFF
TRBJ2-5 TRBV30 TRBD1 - TGTGCCTGGAGTGGGACAGGGGGCGAGACCCAGTACTTC CAWSGTGGETQYF
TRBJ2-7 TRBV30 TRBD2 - TGTGCCTGGAGTTGGCTGGGACTAGCGGGAGCCGAAAGGTACGAGCAGTACTTC CAWSWLGLAGAERYEQYF
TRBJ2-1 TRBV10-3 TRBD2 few TGTGCCATCAGTCCCGGGACTACCTACAATGAGCAGTTCTTC CAISPGTTYNEQFF
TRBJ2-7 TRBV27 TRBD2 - TGTGCCAGCAGTTTATCGGGACTAGCGGGAGGGAGCTCCTACGAGCAGTACTTC CASSLSGLAGGSSYEQYF
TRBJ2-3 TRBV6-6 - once TGTGCCAGCAGCCCCCACAATACGCAGTATTTT CASSPHNTQYF
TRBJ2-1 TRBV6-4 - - TGTGCCAGCAGTGACTCGATGGGGGAGGTCAATGAGCAGTTCTTC CASSDSMGEVNEQFF
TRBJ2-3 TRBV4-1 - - TGCGCCAGCAGCCAAGATGGGGGGAGGCCCACGCAGTATTTT CASSQDGGRPTQYF
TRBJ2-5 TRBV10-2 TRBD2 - TGCGCCAGCAGTGAGGGATTGGTAGCGGGAGTGACCCAGTACTTC CASSEGLVAGVTQYF
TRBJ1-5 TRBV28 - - TGTGCCATCTTAAGCCAGGAGGGTAATCAGCCCCAGCATTTT CAILSQEGNQPQHF
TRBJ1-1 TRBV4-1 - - TGCGCCAGCAGCCTTCGGGTCTCGAACACTGAAGCTTTCTTT CASSLRVSNTEAFF
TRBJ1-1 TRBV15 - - TGTGCCACCAGCAGAGAGCGGGGAATGAACACTGAAGCTTTCTTT CATSRERGMNTEAFF
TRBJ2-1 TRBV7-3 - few TGTGCCAGCAGCCCCCTGGGGCGGTTGGATGAGCAGTTCTTC CASSPLGRLDEQFF
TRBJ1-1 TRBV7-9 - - TGTGCCAGCAGCTTATGGGGCCCCAGGGGCACTGAAGCTTTCTTT CASSLWGPRGTEAFF
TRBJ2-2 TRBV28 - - TGTGCCAGCAGTTTATCTTCTGGGTCGGGGAACACCGGGGAGCTGTTTTTT CASSLSSGSGNTGELFF
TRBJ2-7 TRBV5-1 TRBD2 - TGCGCCAGCAGCTTGGGACTAGCGGGAGCCTCCGAGCAGTACTTC CASSLGLAGASEQYF
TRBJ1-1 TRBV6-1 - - TGTGCCAGCAACCCCACAGGGAACACTGAAGCTTTCTTT CASNPTGNTEAFF
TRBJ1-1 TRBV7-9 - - TGTGCCAGCAGCTTAGCTCGGGGGATGGGTGAAGCTTTCTTT CASSLARGMGEAFF
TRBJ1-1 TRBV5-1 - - TGCGCCAGCAGCCCGATAGCGAGTACTGAAGCTTTCTTT CASSPIASTEAFF
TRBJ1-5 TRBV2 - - TGTGCCAGCAGTGAAGCCGAGGGTTGGGATCAGCCCCAGCATTTT CASSEAEGWDQPQHF
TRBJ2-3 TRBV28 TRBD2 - TGTGCCAGCAGTTTAAGGCTAGCGGGAGTAGATACGCAGTATTTT CASSLRLAGVDTQYF
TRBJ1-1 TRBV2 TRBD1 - TGTGCCAGCAGCGGATGGACAGGGGCCTCGAACACTGAAGCTTTCTTT CASSGWTGASNTEAFF
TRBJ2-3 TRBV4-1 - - TGCGCCAGCAGCCACCTCAGGACAGATACTAGCACAGATACGCAGTATTTT CASSHLRTDTSTDTQYF
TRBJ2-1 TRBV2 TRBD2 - TGTGCCAGCACCCCTTTTAGCGGGAGAGGGTATGAGCAGTTCTTC CASTPFSGRGYEQFF
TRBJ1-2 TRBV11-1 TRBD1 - TGTGCCAGCAGCTTGACAGGGGGCTATGGCTACACCTTC CASSLTGGYGYTF
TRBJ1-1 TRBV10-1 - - TGCGCCAGCAGTGATGCGGGTAGCACTGAAGCTTTCTTT CASSDAGSTEAFF